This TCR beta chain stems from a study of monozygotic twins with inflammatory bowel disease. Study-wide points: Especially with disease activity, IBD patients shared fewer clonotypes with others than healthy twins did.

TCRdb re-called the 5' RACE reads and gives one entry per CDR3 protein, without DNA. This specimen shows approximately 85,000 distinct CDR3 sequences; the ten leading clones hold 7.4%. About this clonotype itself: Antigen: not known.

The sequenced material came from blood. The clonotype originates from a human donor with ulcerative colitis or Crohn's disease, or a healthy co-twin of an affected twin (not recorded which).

The CDR3: CASRLHMGGGWANYGYTF. The V gene is TRBV5-5, the J gene TRBJ1-2. The CDR3 is made up of 18 amino acids. CDR1 and CDR2 (germline): SGHKS, YYEKEE (reference sequence).